The rows below give T cell receptor beta chains drawn from one sample of a study of T cells in Graves' hyperthyroidism and ophthalmopathy. TCRdb re-called the multiplex PCR reads through MiXCR, storing one row per CDR3 protein. The sample holds about 480,000 distinct CDR3 sequences, approximately 15% seen once. The specimen was blood. These receptors were collected from a woman between 18 and 29 years old with Graves' hyperthyroidism. CDR3s include the opening cysteine and the closing phenylalanine or tryptophan. A D gene is named only where the DNA matches it firmly. Size is omitted from some rows. Given values are once, few, many or a class for expanded clones.

CDR3 protein: CASSQERFFNYGYTF; CDR3 DNA: TGCGCCAGCAGCCAAGAGCGTTTTTTTAACTATGGCTACACCTTC; V gene: TRBV4-1; clone size: -; J gene: TRBJ1-2; D gene: -; CDR3 length: 15
CDR3 protein: CASSWGRASDTQYF; CDR3 DNA: TGTGCCAGCAGCTGGGGGCGGGCCTCAGATACGCAGTATTTT; V gene: TRBV11-3; clone size: many; J gene: TRBJ2-3; D gene: -; CDR3 length: 14
CDR3 protein: CASRSGTGSSYEQYF; CDR3 DNA: TGCGCCAGCAGATCCGGGACAGGGAGCTCCTACGAGCAGTACTTC; V gene: TRBV10-2; clone size: -; J gene: TRBJ2-7; D gene: TRBD1; CDR3 length: 15
CDR3 protein: CASIRASGANVLTF; CDR3 DNA: TGTGCCAGCATACGAGCGTCTGGGGCCAACGTCCTGACTTTC; V gene: TRBV6-1; clone size: few; J gene: TRBJ2-6; D gene: -; CDR3 length: 14
CDR3 protein: CACRTGTEAFF; CDR3 DNA: TGTGCCTGCAGGACGGGAACTGAAGCTTTCTTT; V gene: TRBV11-3; clone size: few; J gene: TRBJ1-1; D gene: -; CDR3 length: 11
CDR3 protein: CASSVAGYISGNTIYF; CDR3 DNA: TGTGCCAGCAGCGTAGCGGGCTACATCTCTGGAAACACCATATATTTT; V gene: TRBV9; clone size: -; J gene: TRBJ1-3; D gene: -; CDR3 length: 16
CDR3 protein: CASTLGGASAHEQYF; CDR3 DNA: TGTGCCAGCACGCTGGGGGGAGCCTCGGCCCACGAGCAGTACTTC; V gene: TRBV2; clone size: many; J gene: TRBJ2-7; D gene: -; CDR3 length: 15
CDR3 protein: CASRPSGSYEQYF; CDR3 DNA: TGCGCCAGCCGCCCGAGCGGCTCCTACGAGCAGTACTTC; V gene: TRBV5-1; clone size: many; J gene: TRBJ2-7; D gene: -; CDR3 length: 13
CDR3 protein: CSARGLAGLLSYEQYF; CDR3 DNA: TGCAGTGCTAGGGGACTAGCGGGCCTCCTCTCCTACGAGCAGTACTTC; V gene: TRBV20-1; clone size: -; J gene: TRBJ2-7; D gene: TRBD2; CDR3 length: 16
CDR3 protein: CASSSLIQEGPEDTQYF; CDR3 DNA: TGTGCCAGTAGTTCCCTCATCCAGGAGGGCCCGGAAGATACGCAGTATTTT; V gene: TRBV19; clone size: -; J gene: TRBJ2-3; D gene: -; CDR3 length: 17
CDR3 protein: CSVDATGAGANVLTF; CDR3 DNA: TGCAGCGTTGACGCGACAGGGGCTGGGGCCAACGTCCTGACTTTC; V gene: TRBV29-1; clone size: many; J gene: TRBJ2-6; D gene: TRBD1; CDR3 length: 15
CDR3 protein: CASSTRDRGRWRELFF; CDR3 DNA: TGCGCCAGCAGCACCCGGGACAGGGGGCGTTGGAGGGAGCTGTTTTTT; V gene: TRBV4-1; clone size: -; J gene: TRBJ2-2; D gene: TRBD1; CDR3 length: 16
CDR3 protein: CSAREGHYGYTF; CDR3 DNA: TGCAGTGCTAGAGAGGGTCACTATGGCTACACCTTC; V gene: TRBV20-1; clone size: few; J gene: TRBJ1-2; D gene: -; CDR3 length: 12